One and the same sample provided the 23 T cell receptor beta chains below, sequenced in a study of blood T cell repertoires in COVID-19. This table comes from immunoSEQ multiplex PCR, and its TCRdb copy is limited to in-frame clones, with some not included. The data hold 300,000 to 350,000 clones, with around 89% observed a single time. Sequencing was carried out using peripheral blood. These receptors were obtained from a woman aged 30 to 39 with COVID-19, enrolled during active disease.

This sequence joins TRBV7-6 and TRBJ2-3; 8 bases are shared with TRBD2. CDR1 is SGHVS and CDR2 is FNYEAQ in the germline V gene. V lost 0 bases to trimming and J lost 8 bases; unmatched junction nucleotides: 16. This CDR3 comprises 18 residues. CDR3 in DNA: TGTGCCAGCAGCTTAGCGCGCGCCGGCGGGGGGCCGTCAGGTACGCAGTATTTT. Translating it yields CASSLARAGGGPSGTQYF.

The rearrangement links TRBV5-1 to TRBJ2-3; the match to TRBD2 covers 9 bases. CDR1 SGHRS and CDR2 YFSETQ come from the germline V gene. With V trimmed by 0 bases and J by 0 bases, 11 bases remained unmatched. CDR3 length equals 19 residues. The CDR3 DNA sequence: TGCGCCAGCAGCTTGGTGATAGCGGGGGTTTCCTCTAGCACAGATACGCAGTATTTT. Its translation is CASSLVIAGVSSSTDTQYF. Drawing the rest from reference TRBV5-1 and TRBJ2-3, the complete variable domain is KAGVTQTPRYLIKTRGQQVTLSCSPISGHRSVSWYQQTPGQGLQFLFEYFSETQRNKGNFPGRFSGRQFSNSRSEMNVSTLELGDSALYLCASSLVIAGVSSSTDTQYFGPGTRLTVL.

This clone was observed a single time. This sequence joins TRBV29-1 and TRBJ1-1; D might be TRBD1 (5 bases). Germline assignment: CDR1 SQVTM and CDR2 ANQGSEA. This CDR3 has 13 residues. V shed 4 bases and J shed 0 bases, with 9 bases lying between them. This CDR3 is CSVAEGLNTEAFF. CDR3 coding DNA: TGCAGCGTTGCGGAGGGGTTGAACACTGAAGCTTTCTTT.

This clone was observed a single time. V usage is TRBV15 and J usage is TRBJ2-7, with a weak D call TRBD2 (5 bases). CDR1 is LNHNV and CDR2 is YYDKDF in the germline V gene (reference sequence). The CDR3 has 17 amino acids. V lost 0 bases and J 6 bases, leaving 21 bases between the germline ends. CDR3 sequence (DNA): TGTGCCACCAGCAGAGATTCTGGAGCGGTCGGGCCAGCCGAGCAGTACTTC. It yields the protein CATSRDSGAVGPAEQYF.

CDR3 in DNA: TGTGCCAGCAGAGGCAGCCCGGGAGAAAACGCGAAACTGTTTTTT. Translated, it gives CASRGSPGENAKLFF. The chain carries TRBV2 and TRBJ1-4; no clear D. CDR1 is SNHLY and CDR2 is FYNNEI in the germline V gene. V lost 6 bases and J 11 bases, leaving 22 bases between the germline ends. The CDR3 has 15 residues.

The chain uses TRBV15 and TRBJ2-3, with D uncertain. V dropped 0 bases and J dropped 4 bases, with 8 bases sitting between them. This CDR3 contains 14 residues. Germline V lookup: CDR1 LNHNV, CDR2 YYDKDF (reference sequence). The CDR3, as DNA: TGTGCCACCAGCAGAGATCATCCCCCAGATACGCAGTATTTT. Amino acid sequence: CATSRDHPPDTQYF. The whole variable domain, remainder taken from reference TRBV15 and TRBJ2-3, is DAMVIQNPRYQVTQFGKPVTLSCSQTLNHNVMYWYQQKSSQAPKLLFHYYDKDFNNEADTPDNFQSRRPNTSFCFLDIRSPGLGDTAMYLCATSRDHPPDTQYFGPGTRLTVL.

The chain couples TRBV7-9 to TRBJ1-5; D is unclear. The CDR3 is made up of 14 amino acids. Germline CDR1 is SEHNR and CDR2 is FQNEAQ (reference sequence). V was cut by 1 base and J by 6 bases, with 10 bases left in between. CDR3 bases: TGTGCCAGCAGCTTAGGTCCGGGAAGTCAGCCCCAGCATTTT. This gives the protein CASSLGPGSQPQHF.

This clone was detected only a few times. CDR3 in DNA: TGTGCCAGCAGCGTAGAGAGTGTTCCAGCCTCCGGAGCTAACTATGGCTACACCTTC. It is translated as CASSVESVPASGANYGYTF. This chain links TRBV9 with TRBJ1-2; the D is unclear. The CDR3 is 19 amino acids. V was pared by 0 bases and J by 0 bases, with 21 bases between. Germline CDR1 reads SGDLS; CDR2 reads YYNGEE. Supplemented by reference TRBV9 and TRBJ1-2, the full variable domain reads DSGVTQTPKHLITATGQRVTLRCSPRSGDLSVYWYQQSLDQGLQFLIQYYNGEERAKGNILERFSAQQFPDLHSELNLSSLELGDSALYFCASSVESVPASGANYGYTFGSGTRLTVV.

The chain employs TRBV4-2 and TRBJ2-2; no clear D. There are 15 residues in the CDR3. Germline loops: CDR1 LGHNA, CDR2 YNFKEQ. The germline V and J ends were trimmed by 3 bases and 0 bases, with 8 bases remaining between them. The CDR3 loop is CASSQGPSNTGELFF. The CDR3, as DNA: TGTGCCAGCAGCCAGGGCCCCTCGAACACCGGGGAGCTGTTTTTT.

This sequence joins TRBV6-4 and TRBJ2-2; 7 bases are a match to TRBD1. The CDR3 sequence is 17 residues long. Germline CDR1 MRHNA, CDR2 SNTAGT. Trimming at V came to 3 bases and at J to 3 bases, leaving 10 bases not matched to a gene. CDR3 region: CASSETGFGIYTGELFF. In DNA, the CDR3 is TGTGCCAGCAGTGAGACAGGGTTTGGAATATACACCGGGGAGCTGTTTTTT.

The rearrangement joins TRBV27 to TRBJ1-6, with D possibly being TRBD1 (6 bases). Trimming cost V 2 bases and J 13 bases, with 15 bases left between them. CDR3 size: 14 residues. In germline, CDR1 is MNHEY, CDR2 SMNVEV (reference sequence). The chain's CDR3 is CASSLKGVLVPLHF. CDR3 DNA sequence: TGTGCCAGCAGTTTAAAGGGGGTTTTGGTCCCCCTCCACTTT.

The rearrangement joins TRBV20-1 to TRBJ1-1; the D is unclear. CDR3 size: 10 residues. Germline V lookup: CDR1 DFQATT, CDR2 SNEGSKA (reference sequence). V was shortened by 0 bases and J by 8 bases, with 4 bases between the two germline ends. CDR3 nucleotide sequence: TGCAGTGCTAGAGACCGGGAAGCTTTCTTT. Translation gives CSARDREAFF.

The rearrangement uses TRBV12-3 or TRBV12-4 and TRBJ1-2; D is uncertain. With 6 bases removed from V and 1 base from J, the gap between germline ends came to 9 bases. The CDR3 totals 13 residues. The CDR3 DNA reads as TGTGCCAGCAGCCCTACCTTTAACTATGGCTACACCTTC. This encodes CASSPTFNYGYTF.

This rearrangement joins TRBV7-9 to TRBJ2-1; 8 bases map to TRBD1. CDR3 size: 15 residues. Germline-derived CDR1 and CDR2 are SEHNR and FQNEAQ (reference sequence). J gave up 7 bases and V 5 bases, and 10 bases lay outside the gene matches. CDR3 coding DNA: TGTGCCAGCAGCCGTTTCGGACAGGGCGTTAATGAGCAGTTCTTC. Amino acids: CASSRFGQGVNEQFF. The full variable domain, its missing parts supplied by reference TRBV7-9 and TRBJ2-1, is DTGVSQNPRHKITKRGQNVTFRCDPISEHNRLYWYRQTLGQGPEFLTYFQNEAQLEKSRLLSDRFSAERPKGSFSTLEIQRTEQGDSAMYLCASSRFGQGVNEQFFGPGTRLTVL.

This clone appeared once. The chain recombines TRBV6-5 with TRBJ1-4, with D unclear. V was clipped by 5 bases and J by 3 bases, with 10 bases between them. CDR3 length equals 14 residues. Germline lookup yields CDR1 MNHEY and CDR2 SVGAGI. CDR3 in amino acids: CASSRGTANEKLFF. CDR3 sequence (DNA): TGTGCCAGCAGTCGGGGAACAGCTAATGAAAAACTGTTTTTT.

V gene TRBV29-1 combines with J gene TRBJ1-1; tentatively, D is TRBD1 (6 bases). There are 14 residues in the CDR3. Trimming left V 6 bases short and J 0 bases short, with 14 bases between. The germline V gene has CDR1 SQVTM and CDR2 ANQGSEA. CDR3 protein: CSVGPRGLNTEAFF. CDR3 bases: TGCAGCGTGGGGCCCAGGGGCCTGAACACTGAAGCTTTCTTT. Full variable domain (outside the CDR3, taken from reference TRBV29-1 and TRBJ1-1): SAVISQKPSRDICQRGTSLTIQCQVDSQVTMMFWYRQQPGQSLTLIATANQGSEATYESGFVIDKFPISRPNLTFSTLTVSNMSPEDSSIYLCSVGPRGLNTEAFFGQGTRLTVV.

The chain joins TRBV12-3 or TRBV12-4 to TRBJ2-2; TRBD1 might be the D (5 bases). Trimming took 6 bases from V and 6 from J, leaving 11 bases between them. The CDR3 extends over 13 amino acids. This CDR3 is CASSPQGAGELFF. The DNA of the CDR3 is TGTGCCAGCAGCCCCCAAGGGGCCGGGGAGCTGTTTTTT.

The CDR3 DNA reads as TGTGCCAGCAGTGCCTTCTCGGGACAGCCATTTTATGGCTACACCTTC. Its translation: CASSAFSGQPFYGYTF. The chain uses TRBV6-4 and TRBJ1-2, with 7 bases identical to TRBD1. V was pared by 4 bases and J by 5 bases, with 13 bases of the junction left unmatched. The CDR3 extends over 16 amino acids. Germline CDR1 MRHNA, CDR2 SNTAGT.

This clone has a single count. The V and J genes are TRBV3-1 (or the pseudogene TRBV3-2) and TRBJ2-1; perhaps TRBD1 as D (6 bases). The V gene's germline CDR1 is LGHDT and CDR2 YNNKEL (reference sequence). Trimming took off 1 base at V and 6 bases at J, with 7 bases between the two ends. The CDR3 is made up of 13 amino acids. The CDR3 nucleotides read TGTGCCAGCAGCCAAGGAGGGGGCAATGAGCAGTTCTTC. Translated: CASSQGGGNEQFF.

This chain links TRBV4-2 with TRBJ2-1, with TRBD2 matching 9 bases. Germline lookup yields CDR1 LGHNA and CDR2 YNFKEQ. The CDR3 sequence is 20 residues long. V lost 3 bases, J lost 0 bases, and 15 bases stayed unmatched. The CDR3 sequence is CASSHPSERGATSSYNEQFF. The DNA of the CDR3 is TGTGCCAGCAGCCATCCTTCCGAGCGGGGGGCCACTAGCTCCTACAATGAGCAGTTCTTC.

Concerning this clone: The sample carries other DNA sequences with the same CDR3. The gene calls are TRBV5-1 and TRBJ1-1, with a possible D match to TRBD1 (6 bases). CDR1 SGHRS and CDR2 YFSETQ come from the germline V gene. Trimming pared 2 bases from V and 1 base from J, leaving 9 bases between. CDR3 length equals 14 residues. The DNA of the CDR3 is TGCGCCAGCAGCTTACGGGGGGCGAACACTGAAGCTTTCTTT. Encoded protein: CASSLRGANTEAFF.

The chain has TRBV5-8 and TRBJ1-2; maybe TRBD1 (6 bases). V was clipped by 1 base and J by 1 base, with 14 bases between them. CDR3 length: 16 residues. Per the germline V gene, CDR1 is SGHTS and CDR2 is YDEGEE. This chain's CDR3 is CASSLFSQGNNYGYTF. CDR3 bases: TGTGCCAGCAGCTTGTTTTCTCAGGGGAATAACTATGGCTACACCTTC.

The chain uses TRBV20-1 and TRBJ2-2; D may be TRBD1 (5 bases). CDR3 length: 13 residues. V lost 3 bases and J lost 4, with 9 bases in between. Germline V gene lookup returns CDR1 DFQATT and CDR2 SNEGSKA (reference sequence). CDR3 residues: CSASFTGTGELFF. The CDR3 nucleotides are TGCAGTGCTAGTTTCACAGGCACCGGGGAGCTGTTTTTT.